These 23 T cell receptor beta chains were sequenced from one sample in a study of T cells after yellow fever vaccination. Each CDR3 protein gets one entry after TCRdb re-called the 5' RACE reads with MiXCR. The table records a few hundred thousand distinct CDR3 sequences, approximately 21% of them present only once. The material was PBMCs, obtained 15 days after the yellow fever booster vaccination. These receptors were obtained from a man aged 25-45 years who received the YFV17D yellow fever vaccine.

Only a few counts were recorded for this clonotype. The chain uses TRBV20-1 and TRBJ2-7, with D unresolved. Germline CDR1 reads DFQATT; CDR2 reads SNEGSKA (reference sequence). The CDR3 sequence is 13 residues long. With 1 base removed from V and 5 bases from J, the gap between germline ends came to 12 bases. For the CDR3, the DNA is TGCAGTGCTAGAGTTCCAGGATCCCACGAGCAGTACTTC. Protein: CSARVPGSHEQYF.

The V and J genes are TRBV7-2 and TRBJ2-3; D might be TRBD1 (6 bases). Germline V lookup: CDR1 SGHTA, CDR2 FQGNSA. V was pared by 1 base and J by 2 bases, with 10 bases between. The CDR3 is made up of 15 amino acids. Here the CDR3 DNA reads TGTGCCAGCAGCTTAGGGGGACACGTCACAGATACGCAGTATTTT. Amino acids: CASSLGGHVTDTQYF.

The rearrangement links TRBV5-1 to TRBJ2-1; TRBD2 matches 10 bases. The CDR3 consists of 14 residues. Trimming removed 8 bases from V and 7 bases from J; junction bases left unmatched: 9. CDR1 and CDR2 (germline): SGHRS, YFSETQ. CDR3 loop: CASRELAGLNEQFF. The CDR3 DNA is TGCGCCAGTCGGGAACTAGCGGGACTTAATGAGCAGTTCTTC. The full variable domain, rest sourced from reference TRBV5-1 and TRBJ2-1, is KAGVTQTPRYLIKTRGQQVTLSCSPISGHRSVSWYQQTPGQGLQFLFEYFSETQRNKGNFPGRFSGRQFSNSRSEMNVSTLELGDSALYLCASRELAGLNEQFFGPGTRLTVL.

CDR3 loop: CASSYSGRWTGNEQFF. CDR3 sequence (DNA): TGTGCCAGCAGTTATAGCGGAAGGTGGACGGGGAATGAGCAGTTCTTC. V gene TRBV28 combines with J gene TRBJ2-1; weak D call: TRBD2 (6 bases). This CDR3 region has 16 residues. In germline, CDR1 is MDHEN, CDR2 SYDVKM. Trimming took 4 bases from V and 7 from J, leaving 20 bases between them.

The DNA for the CDR3 is TGTGCCAGCAGCTTATTGGCTAGCGGGAGTTTAAATGAGCAGTTCTTC. Protein product: CASSLLASGSLNEQFF. This chain joins TRBV7-2 and TRBJ2-1, with 10 bases that match TRBD2. With V trimmed by 2 bases and J by 7 bases, 8 bases remained unmatched. The CDR3 length is 16 residues. The germline V gene has CDR1 SGHTA and CDR2 FQGNSA.

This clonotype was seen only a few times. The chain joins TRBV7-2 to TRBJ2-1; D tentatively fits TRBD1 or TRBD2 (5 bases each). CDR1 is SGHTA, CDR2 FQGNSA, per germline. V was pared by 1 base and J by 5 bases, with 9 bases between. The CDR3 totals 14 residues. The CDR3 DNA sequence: TGTGCCAGCAGCTTAGGTCGGGGACACAATGAGCAGTTCTTC. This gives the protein CASSLGRGHNEQFF.

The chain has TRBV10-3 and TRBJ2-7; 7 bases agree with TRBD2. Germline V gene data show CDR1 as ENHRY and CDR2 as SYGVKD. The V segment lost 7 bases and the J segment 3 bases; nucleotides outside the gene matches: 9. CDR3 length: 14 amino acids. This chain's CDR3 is CAIKGGGEGYEQYF. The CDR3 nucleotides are TGTGCCATCAAGGGCGGGGGAGAGGGCTACGAGCAGTACTTC.

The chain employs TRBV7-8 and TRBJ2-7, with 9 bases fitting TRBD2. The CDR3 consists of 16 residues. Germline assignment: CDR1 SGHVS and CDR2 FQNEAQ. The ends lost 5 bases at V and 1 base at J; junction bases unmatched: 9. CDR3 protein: CASSPGTSKLSYEQYF. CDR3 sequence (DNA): TGTGCCAGCAGCCCGGGGACTAGCAAACTTTCCTACGAGCAGTACTTC.

CDR3 protein: CASSLTGLDEQFF. DNA for the CDR3: TGCGCCAGCAGCTTGACGGGGCTCGATGAGCAGTTCTTC. The chain carries TRBV5-1 and TRBJ2-1; TRBD1 or TRBD2 may be the D gene (5 bases each). Germline CDR1 is SGHRS and CDR2 is YFSETQ. The length of the CDR3 is 13 residues. The V end was cut by 1 base, the J end by 8 bases, with 10 bases between. The full variable domain, its missing parts supplied by reference TRBV5-1 and TRBJ2-1, is KAGVTQTPRYLIKTRGQQVTLSCSPISGHRSVSWYQQTPGQGLQFLFEYFSETQRNKGNFPGRFSGRQFSNSRSEMNVSTLELGDSALYLCASSLTGLDEQFFGPGTRLTVL.

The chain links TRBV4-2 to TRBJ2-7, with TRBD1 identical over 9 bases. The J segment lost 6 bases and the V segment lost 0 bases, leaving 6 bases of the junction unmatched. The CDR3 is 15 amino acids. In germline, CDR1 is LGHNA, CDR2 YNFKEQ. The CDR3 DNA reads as TGTGCCAGCAGCCAAGACCCGGACAGGGGAAGCGAGCAGTACTTC. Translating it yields CASSQDPDRGSEQYF.

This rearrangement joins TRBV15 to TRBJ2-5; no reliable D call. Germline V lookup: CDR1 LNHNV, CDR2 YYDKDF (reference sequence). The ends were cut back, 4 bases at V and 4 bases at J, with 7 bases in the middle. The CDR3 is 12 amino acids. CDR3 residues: CATSITGETQYF. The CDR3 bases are TGTGCCACCAGCATCACGGGAGAGACCCAGTACTTC. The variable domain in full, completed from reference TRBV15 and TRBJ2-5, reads DAMVIQNPRYQVTQFGKPVTLSCSQTLNHNVMYWYQQKSSQAPKLLFHYYDKDFNNEADTPDNFQSRRPNTSFCFLDIRSPGLGDTAMYLCATSITGETQYFGPGTRLLVL.

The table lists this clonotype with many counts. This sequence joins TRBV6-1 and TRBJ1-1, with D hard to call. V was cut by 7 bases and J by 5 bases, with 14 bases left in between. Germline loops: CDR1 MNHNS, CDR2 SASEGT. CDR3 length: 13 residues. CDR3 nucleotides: TGTGCCAGCACCCAGACCTGGATAACTGAAGCTTTCTTT. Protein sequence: CASTQTWITEAFF.

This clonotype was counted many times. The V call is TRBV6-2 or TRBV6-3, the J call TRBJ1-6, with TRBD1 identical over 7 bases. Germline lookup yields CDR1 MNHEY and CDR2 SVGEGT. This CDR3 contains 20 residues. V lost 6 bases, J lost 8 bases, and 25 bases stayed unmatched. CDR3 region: CASSRTAGGPIWGYDSPLHF. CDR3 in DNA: TGTGCCAGCAGCCGGACCGCAGGGGGGCCTATATGGGGTTATGATTCACCCCTCCACTTT.

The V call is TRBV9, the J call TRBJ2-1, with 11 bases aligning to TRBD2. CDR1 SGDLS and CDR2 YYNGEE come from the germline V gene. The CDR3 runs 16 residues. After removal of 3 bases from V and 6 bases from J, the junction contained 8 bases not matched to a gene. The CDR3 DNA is TGTGCCAGCAGCGCTCCAGGACTAGCGGGCCTCAATGAGCAGTTCTTC. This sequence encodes CASSAPGLAGLNEQFF.

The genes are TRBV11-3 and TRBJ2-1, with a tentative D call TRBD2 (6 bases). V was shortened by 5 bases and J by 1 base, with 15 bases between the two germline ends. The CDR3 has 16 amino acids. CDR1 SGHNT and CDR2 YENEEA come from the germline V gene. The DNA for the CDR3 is TGTGCCAGCAGCCCAGGAGGGCCGAGATCCTACAATGAGCAGTTCTTC. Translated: CASSPGGPRSYNEQFF.

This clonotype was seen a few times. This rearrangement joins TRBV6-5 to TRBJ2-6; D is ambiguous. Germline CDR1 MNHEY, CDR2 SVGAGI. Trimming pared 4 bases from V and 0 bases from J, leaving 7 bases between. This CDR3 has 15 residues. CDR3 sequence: CASSFLPSGANVLTF. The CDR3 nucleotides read TGTGCCAGCAGTTTTCTGCCCTCTGGGGCCAACGTCCTGACTTTC.

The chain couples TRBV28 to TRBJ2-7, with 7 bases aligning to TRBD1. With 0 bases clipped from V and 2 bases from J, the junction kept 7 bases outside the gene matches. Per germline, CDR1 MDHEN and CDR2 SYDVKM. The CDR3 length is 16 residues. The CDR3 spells CASSLWPEQGTYEQYF. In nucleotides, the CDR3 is TGTGCCAGCAGTTTATGGCCTGAACAGGGGACCTACGAGCAGTACTTC.

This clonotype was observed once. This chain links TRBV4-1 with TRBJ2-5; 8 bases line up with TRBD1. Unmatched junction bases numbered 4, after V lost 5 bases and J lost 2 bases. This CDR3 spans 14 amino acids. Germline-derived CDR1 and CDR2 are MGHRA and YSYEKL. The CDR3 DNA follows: TGCGCCAGCAGCATCTGGACAGGGCAAGAGACCCAGTACTTC. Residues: CASSIWTGQETQYF.

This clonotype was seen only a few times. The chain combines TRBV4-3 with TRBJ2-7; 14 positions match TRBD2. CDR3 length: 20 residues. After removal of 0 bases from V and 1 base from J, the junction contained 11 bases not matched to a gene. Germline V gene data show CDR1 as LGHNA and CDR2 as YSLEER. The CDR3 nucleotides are TGCGCCAGCAGCCAAGATGCAAATACTCGGACTAGCGGGAGGTCCTACGAGCAGTACTTC. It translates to CASSQDANTRTSGRSYEQYF.

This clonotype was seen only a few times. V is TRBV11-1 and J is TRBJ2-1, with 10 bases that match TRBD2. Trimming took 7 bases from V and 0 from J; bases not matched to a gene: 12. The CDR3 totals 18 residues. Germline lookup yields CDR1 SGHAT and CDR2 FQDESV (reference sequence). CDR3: CASIPPTSGFSSYNEQFF. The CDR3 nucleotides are TGTGCCAGCATCCCCCCGACTAGCGGGTTTAGCTCCTACAATGAGCAGTTCTTC.

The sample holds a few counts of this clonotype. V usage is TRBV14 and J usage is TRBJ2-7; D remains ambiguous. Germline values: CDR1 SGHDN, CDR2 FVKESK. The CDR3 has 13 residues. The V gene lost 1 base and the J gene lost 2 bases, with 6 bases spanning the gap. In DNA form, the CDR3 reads TGTGCCAGCAGCCAAGGAGATCCCTACGAGCAGTACTTC. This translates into CASSQGDPYEQYF.

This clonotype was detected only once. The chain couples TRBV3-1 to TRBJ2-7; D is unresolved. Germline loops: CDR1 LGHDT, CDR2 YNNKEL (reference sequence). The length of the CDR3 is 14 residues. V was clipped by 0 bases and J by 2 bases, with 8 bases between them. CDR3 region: CASSQDLRTYEQYV. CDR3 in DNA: TGTGCCAGCAGCCAAGATTTAAGAACCTACGAGCAGTACGTC.

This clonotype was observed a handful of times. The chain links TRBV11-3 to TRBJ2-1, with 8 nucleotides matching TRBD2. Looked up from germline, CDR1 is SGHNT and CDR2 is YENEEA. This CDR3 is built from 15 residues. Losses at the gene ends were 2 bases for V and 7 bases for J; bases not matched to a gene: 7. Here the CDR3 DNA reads TGTGCCAGCAGCTTAACCCTAGCGGGCCATAATGAGCAGTTCTTC. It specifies CASSLTLAGHNEQFF.